This T cell receptor (beta chain) was observed in a study of blood T cell repertoires in COVID-19 (dated by TCRdb to 2020 to 2022). Study-level background: Samples from collaborators originated in the United States, Italy and Spain and spanned both the acute and convalescent phases of COVID-19. The material from the prospective study consisted of cDNA or gDNA derived from T cells, B-cell-depleted T cells, or PBMCs. Deeply sampled blood TCRbeta repertoires from subjects exposed to, actively infected with, or recovered from COVID-19 were included in the dataset. The repertoires were released in a freely available public database meant as a resource for research on the immune response to SARS-CoV-2. The samples were drawn from the first 160 participants of the ongoing ImmuneRACE study and from 950 to 1,500 subjects provided by 6 global collaborators. Nearly every sample came with metadata listing a de-identified subject ID, COVID-19 status, age in years and sex. Where HLA class I and class II types were available, the types were taken from metadata supplied by the sample provider, not from assay-based typing. Broader findings and caveats from the paper: Clinical and demographic metadata were provided uncurated, with the amount varying by source and participant.

TCRbeta CDR3 regions were amplified from genomic DNA by means of the immunoSEQ Assay, a bias-controlled multiplex PCR. As for the original processing: The number of nucleated cells in each sample was estimated by amplification of reference gene primers within the assay. To quantify the absolute abundance of each unique TCRbeta CDR3 rearrangement, sequence reads were collapsed and filtered. Productive Simpson clonality was computed per sample as the square root of Simpson's diversity index over productive rearrangements. TCRdb stores this immuneACCESS table with in-frame sequences only. Part of the clones is absent; in the studies checked, under half of the shortfall reflects unresolved V genes, and no reason is known for the rest. V, J and clone size derive from that table, while D and trimming were established from the DNA sequence. Present in this sample are under 300,000 clones, approximately 88% of which were seen just once. 0.8% to 1% of the sample belongs to the ten largest clones.

This clone has a single count. Its binding antigen is unknown. No qualities accompany the bases; no much larger clone lies one base away. Participants in the prospective study were enrolled through a virtual design, were aged 18 to 89 years, and lived in roughly 25 United States geographic areas. Cohort assignment in the prospective study relied on participant-reported clinical history from a screening survey and a study questionnaire. ImmuneRACE Cohort 3 recovered participants were defined by two consecutive negative NP/OP PCR tests, healthcare professional clearance, or symptom resolution. Each participant in the prospective study had whole blood, serum and a nasopharyngeal or oropharyngeal swab collected by mobile phlebotomists. Participants in the prospective study had the option to provide additional blood draws and questionnaires over an approximately 2-month period. Before DNA extraction, prospective study blood samples were shipped either frozen or at room temperature.

The clonotype originates from a woman aged 25 to 39 who had recovered from COVID-19. The sample comprised PBMCs or T cells enriched from blood (not recorded which).

The nucleotide sequence reads TGCGCCAGCAGCCAAGACGGGGCAGGGGAAGGGTATGGCTACACCTTC. Its coded protein is CASSQDGAGEGYGYTF. The V gene is TRBV5-1 and the J gene is TRBJ1-2; possibly the D gene is TRBD1, per 6 matching bases. From the cysteine through the phenylalanine, the CDR3 covers 16 amino acids. The only DNA kept is the CDR3, 48 bases in frame from the first base. The germline V gene gives CDR1 as SGHRS and CDR2 as YFSETQ. The V end loses 4 bases and the J end loses 5 bases, and a stretch of 21 bases separates them. Reference TRBV5-1 and TRBJ1-2 genes cover what lies past the CDR3, so the full variable domain is KAGVTQTPRYLIKTRGQQVTLSCSPISGHRSVSWYQQTPGQGLQFLFEYFSETQRNKGNFPGRFSGRQFSNSRSEMNVSTLELGDSALYLCASSQDGAGEGYGYTFGSGTRLTVV.